This T cell receptor (beta chain) was captured by sequencing in a study of blood T cell repertoires in COVID-19. Which cohort a participant joined came from the clinical history participants gave. CDR1 is LGHDT, CDR2 YNNKEL, per germline (reference sequence). This CDR3 is built from 15 residues. Trimming left V 0 bases short and J 2 bases short, with 8 bases between. Measured with immunoSEQ multiplex PCR; TCRdb has only the in-frame clones, and not every one. The sample lists 150,000 to 200,000 clones, 88% occurring once. This receptor was obtained from a woman aged 18-29 years who had recovered from COVID-19. The chain joins TRBV3-1 (or the pseudogene TRBV3-2) to TRBJ1-3, with D perhaps matching TRBD1 (5 bases). The specimen sequenced was PBMCs or T cells enriched from blood (not recorded which). CDR3: CASSQDWGPGNTIYF. CDR3 nucleotide sequence: TGTGCCAGCAGCCAAGATTGGGGCCCTGGAAACACCATATATTTT.